These 27 T cell receptor beta chains came from one sample sequenced in a study of blood T cells in healthy people across ages. A J-beta primer mix and a sample-barcoded 5' primer were used in a second PCR of roughly 7 to 12 cycles. TCRdb reanalysed the 5' RACE reads using MiXCR and keeps one entry per CDR3 protein. The data hold 1.5 million to 2 million distinct CDR3 sequences, with more than 35% observed a single time. The sample comprised blood. All receptors derive from a human donor in good health.

In this sample, this clonotype turned up many times. The CDR3 spells CASSRGQSTDTQYF. CDR3 sequence (DNA): TGTGCCAGCTCACGAGGACAGAGCACAGATACGCAGTATTTT. The genes are TRBV18 and TRBJ2-3, with D possibly matching TRBD1 (6 bases). Germline V lookup: CDR1 KGHSH, CDR2 LQKENI. Trimming took 4 bases from V and 0 from J, leaving 8 bases between them. This CDR3 has 14 residues.

The CDR3 here is CAAHMGAAQETQYF. CDR3 sequence (DNA): TGTGCGGCTCACATGGGGGCGGCCCAAGAGACCCAGTACTTC. The chain employs TRBV7-9 and TRBJ2-5; D possibly corresponds to TRBD1 (6 bases). Per germline, CDR1 SEHNR and CDR2 FQNEAQ (reference sequence). The CDR3 extends over 14 amino acids. The full variable domain, with the rest looked up from reference TRBV7-9 and TRBJ2-5, is DTGVSQNPRHKITKRGQNVTFRCDPISEHNRLYWYRQTLGQGPEFLTYFQNEAQLEKSRLLSDRFSAERPKGSFSTLEIQRTEQGDSAMYLCAAHMGAAQETQYFGPGTRLLVL.

The chain carries TRBV4-3 and TRBJ2-1; no firm D call. In germline, CDR1 is LGHNA, CDR2 YSLEER. The CDR3 sequence is 15 residues long. The V and J ends lost 3 bases and 5 bases respectively, with 14 bases between them. CDR3 protein: CASSHAVGTHNEQFF. Written as DNA, the CDR3 is TGCGCCAGCAGCCACGCGGTAGGAACACACAATGAGCAGTTCTTC.

This chain links TRBV5-1 with TRBJ1-4; D gene uncertain. Germline V gene sequence: CDR1 SGHRS, CDR2 YFSETQ. V shed 2 bases and J shed 0 bases, with 8 bases lying between them. CDR3 length: 15 amino acids. The CDR3 reads CASSLHRATNEKLFF. The CDR3 DNA sequence: TGCGCCAGCAGCTTACACCGAGCAACTAATGAAAAACTGTTTTTT.

This clonotype was seen a few times. This chain uses TRBV20-1 with TRBJ1-2; 10 bases fit TRBD1. CDR3 size: 14 residues. Germline assignment: CDR1 DFQATT and CDR2 SNEGSKA (reference sequence). V shed 0 bases, J shed 8 bases, and the junction held 6 bases outside the gene matches. The chain's CDR3 is CSARDPDRGQGYTF. CDR3 nucleotides: TGCAGTGCTAGAGATCCCGACAGGGGGCAAGGCTACACCTTC.

This clonotype appeared a few times. The chain joins TRBV2 to TRBJ2-1; 9 bases line up with TRBD2. CDR1 SNHLY and CDR2 FYNNEI come from the germline V gene. The length of the CDR3 is 15 residues. Trimming cost V 5 bases and J 2 bases; bases outside gene matches: 4. DNA for the CDR3: TGTGCCAGCAGTAGCGGGGGGTTACCCTACAATGAGCAGTTCTTC. Translation: CASSSGGLPYNEQFF. Drawing the rest from reference TRBV2 and TRBJ2-1, the complete variable domain is EPEVTQTPSHQVTQMGQEVILRCVPISNHLYFYWYRQILGQKVEFLVSFYNNEISEKSEIFDDQFSVERPDGSNFTLKIRSTKLEDSAMYFCASSSGGLPYNEQFFGPGTRLTVL.

The rearrangement uses TRBV5-1 and TRBJ2-3, with TRBD1 identical over 7 bases. J gave up 5 bases and V 4 bases, and 7 bases lay outside the gene matches. CDR3 length: 14 residues. Germline CDR1 SGHRS, CDR2 YFSETQ. DNA of the CDR3: TGCGCCAGCAGCATCGGACAGGCCGAAGATACGCAGTATTTT. Its protein product is CASSIGQAEDTQYF.

V usage is TRBV27 and J usage is TRBJ1-1; the D gene is possibly TRBD1 (5 bases). The length of the CDR3 is 14 residues. Trimming left V 2 bases short and J 4 bases short, with 11 bases between. The germline V gene encodes CDR1 MNHEY and CDR2 SMNVEV (reference sequence). The CDR3 DNA sequence: TGTGCCAGCAGTTTAGGGGTGGGGGGCACTGAAGCTTTCTTT. Protein: CASSLGVGGTEAFF.

Of note for this clonotype: This could be a read error, since a much larger clone is one nucleotide away. V is TRBV7-3 and J is TRBJ2-1, with D possibly being TRBD2 (5 bases). The CDR3 length is 17 residues. Trimming pared 5 bases from V and 1 base from J, leaving 18 bases between. Germline-derived CDR1 and CDR2 are SGHTA and FQGTGA. The CDR3 here is CASSRGARGSSYNEQFF. In DNA, the CDR3 is TGTGCCAGCAGCCGGGGTGCCCGAGGGTCGTCCTACAATGAGCAGTTCTTC. The entire variable domain, with the rest obtained from reference TRBV7-3 and TRBJ2-1, is as follows: GAGVSQTPSNKVTEKGKYVELRCDPISGHTALYWYRQSLGQGPEFLIYFQGTGAADDSGLPNDRFFAVRPEGSVSTLKIQRTERGDSAVYLCASSRGARGSSYNEQFFGPGTRLTVL.

This clonotype was seen a few times. V and J are TRBV7-8 and TRBJ2-3, with a tentative D call TRBD2 (7 bases). CDR1 is SGHVS, CDR2 FQNEAQ, per germline. The CDR3 extends over 15 amino acids. V was shortened by 3 bases and J by 2 bases, with 12 bases between the two germline ends. The CDR3 reads CASSFGGRNTDTQYF. CDR3 coding DNA: TGTGCCAGCAGCTTCGGGGGGCGAAACACAGATACGCAGTATTTT.

CDR3 in DNA: TGTGCCAGCAGCTCGGGACTGATCTCTGGAAACACCATATATTTT. Translated, it gives CASSSGLISGNTIYF. The chain joins TRBV11-3 to TRBJ1-3; D might be TRBD1 (5 bases). The germline gives CDR1 SGHNT, CDR2 YENEEA. The V gene lost 4 bases and the J gene lost 0 bases, with 10 bases spanning the gap. The CDR3 is 15 residues long.

This clonotype was counted between two and nine times. The rearrangement joins TRBV12-3 or TRBV12-4 to TRBJ1-2; 7 bases align to TRBD1. Losses at the gene ends were 5 bases for V and 5 bases for J; bases not matched to a gene: 14. The CDR3 sequence is 16 residues long. CDR3 protein: CASSEYPGQNPYGYTF. CDR3 nucleotides: TGTGCCAGCAGTGAATACCCGGGACAGAACCCTTATGGCTACACCTTC.

There are a few counts of this clonotype. The CDR3 is CASSYSQAPLTGKKATNEKLFF. Written as DNA, the CDR3 is TGTGCCAGCAGTTACTCGCAAGCCCCCCTTACAGGGAAGAAGGCAACTAATGAAAAACTGTTTTTT. The V call is TRBV6-2 or TRBV6-3, the J call TRBJ1-4; TRBD1 might be the D (6 bases). From germline, CDR1 is MNHEY and CDR2 SVGEGT. Trimming pared 0 bases from V and 0 bases from J, leaving 26 bases between. CDR3 size: 22 residues.

The chain uses TRBV7-2 and TRBJ1-1; no firm D call. The V gene's germline CDR1 is SGHTA and CDR2 FQGNSA. V dropped 0 bases and J dropped 0 bases, with 8 bases sitting between them. The CDR3 is 15 residues long. This CDR3 reads CASSLARPLNTEAFF. The CDR3 DNA reads as TGTGCCAGCAGCTTAGCGCGGCCTTTGAACACTGAAGCTTTCTTT.

The chain has TRBV4-1 and TRBJ1-1; no reliable D call. Between the trimmed V and J ends, which lost 1 base and 8 bases, there was a span of 20 bases. The CDR3 contains 16 residues. Germline V gives CDR1 MGHRA, CDR2 YSYEKL. Written as DNA, the CDR3 is TGCGCCAGCAGCCAAGCCCGAGGGCATACACAACCCGAAGCTTTCTTT. Amino acids: CASSQARGHTQPEAFF.

The rearrangement links TRBV7-6 to TRBJ1-4; D remains ambiguous. Looked up from germline, CDR1 is SGHVS and CDR2 is FNYEAQ. V was clipped by 1 base and J by 7 bases, with 13 bases between them. There are 15 residues in the CDR3. The CDR3 DNA reads TGTGCCAGCAGCTTAGATTATGGCTCCCCTGAAAAACTGTTTTTT. This encodes CASSLDYGSPEKLFF.

In its sample, this clonotype was seen a few times. V is TRBV2 and J is TRBJ2-1; D not certain. Germline assignment: CDR1 SNHLY and CDR2 FYNNEI. The CDR3 extends over 15 amino acids. V lost 9 bases, J lost 0 bases, and 15 bases lay in between. The DNA of the CDR3 is TGTGCCAGTAGCACCGGGTTCCTCTCCTACAATGAGCAGTTCTTC. It yields the protein CASSTGFLSYNEQFF.

This sequence joins TRBV7-9 and TRBJ1-4, with D uncertain. Germline values: CDR1 SEHNR, CDR2 FQNEAQ (reference sequence). The CDR3 runs to 12 residues. V gave up 10 bases and J gave up 8 bases, with 14 bases separating them. The chain's CDR3 is CATTGSLEKLFF. CDR3 nucleotides: TGTGCCACTACGGGCAGCTTAGAAAAACTGTTTTTT.

This chain uses TRBV12-3 or TRBV12-4 with TRBJ1-1; D uncertain. Trimming cost V 2 bases and J 3 bases, with 10 bases left between them. The CDR3 is 14 amino acids. The CDR3 loop reads CASSLSARDTEAFF. DNA for the CDR3: TGTGCCAGCAGTTTATCGGCGCGGGACACTGAAGCTTTCTTT.

This chain joins TRBV25-1 and TRBJ1-2; the D gene is possibly TRBD1 (5 bases). CDR1 MGHDK and CDR2 SYGVNS come from the germline V gene. The CDR3 length is 16 residues. With 4 bases removed from V and 3 bases from J, the gap between germline ends came to 18 bases. In nucleotides, the CDR3 is TGTGCCAGCAGTGTGGAAGAAGGGGACGGCGACTATGGCTACACCTTC. Residues: CASSVEEGDGDYGYTF.

The V and J genes are TRBV7-2 and TRBJ1-2, with D possibly TRBD1 on 6 matching bases. V lost 6 bases and J lost 3, with 11 bases in between. This CDR3 spans 13 amino acids. CDR1 is SGHTA and CDR2 is FQGNSA in the germline V gene. The CDR3 nucleotides read TGTGCCAGCAGTACGGACAGATACTATGGCTACACCTTC. Its protein product is CASSTDRYYGYTF.

The J gene is TRBJ2-7, the V gene TRBV5-1, with D hard to call. The V gene's germline CDR1 is SGHRS and CDR2 YFSETQ. Between the trimmed V and J ends, which lost 0 bases and 3 bases, there was a span of 13 bases. The CDR3 runs 15 residues. The CDR3 nucleotides read TGCGCCAGCAGCTTGGTCCCCGGCATTAACTACGAGCAGTACTTC. This codes for CASSLVPGINYEQYF. Looking up the rest from reference TRBV5-1 and TRBJ2-7 gives the full variable domain: KAGVTQTPRYLIKTRGQQVTLSCSPISGHRSVSWYQQTPGQGLQFLFEYFSETQRNKGNFPGRFSGRQFSNSRSEMNVSTLELGDSALYLCASSLVPGINYEQYFGPGTRLTVT.

CDR3 region: CASSSGQKLNQPQHF. CDR3 DNA: TGTGCCAGTAGTTCCGGACAGAAACTTAATCAGCCCCAGCATTTT. The V call is TRBV19, the J call TRBJ1-5; a possible D gene is TRBD1 (6 bases). The CDR3 is 15 residues long. V was clipped by 5 bases and J by 4 bases, with 15 bases between them. Germline V gene lookup returns CDR1 LNHDA and CDR2 SQIVND (reference sequence).

This clonotype has just a few counts. The chain links TRBV6-5 to TRBJ2-2, with 12 bases that match TRBD2. Germline V lookup: CDR1 MNHEY, CDR2 SVGAGI. This CDR3 region has 15 residues. With V trimmed by 4 bases and J by 7 bases, 4 bases remained unmatched. CDR3 region: CASSLGTSGRGELFF. As DNA, the CDR3 is TGTGCCAGCAGTTTAGGGACTAGCGGGCGCGGGGAGCTGTTTTTT.

In regard to this clonotype: A read error may account for a junction end that differs from germline. V usage is TRBV7-2 and J usage is TRBJ2-7, with 7 bases fitting TRBD1. Germline-derived CDR1 and CDR2 are SGHTA and FQGNSA. The CDR3 length is 14 residues. CDR3 sequence: CASSPGQMIYGQYF. The CDR3 DNA sequence: TGTGCCAGCAGCCCGGGACAGATGATCTACGGGCAGTACTTC.

The V and J genes are TRBV7-2 and TRBJ2-4; D possibly corresponds to TRBD2 (6 bases). The V and J ends lost 4 bases and 5 bases respectively, with 12 bases between them. Germline V CDR1 and CDR2: SGHTA, FQGNSA. The CDR3 is 14 residues long. CDR3 bases: TGTGCCAGCAGCTCCCGATGGGGGGAAAACATTCAGTACTTC. Amino acids: CASSSRWGENIQYF.

This clonotype has only a few counts. The J gene is TRBJ2-1, the V gene TRBV29-1; 15 nucleotides line up with TRBD2. There are 14 residues in the CDR3. V shed 4 bases, J shed 8 bases, and the junction held 3 bases outside the gene matches. CDR1 is SQVTM and CDR2 is ANQGSEA in the germline V gene. The DNA for the CDR3 is TGCAGCGTTGGGACTAGCGGGGGGGTTTATGAGCAGTTCTTC. Translation: CSVGTSGGVYEQFF.